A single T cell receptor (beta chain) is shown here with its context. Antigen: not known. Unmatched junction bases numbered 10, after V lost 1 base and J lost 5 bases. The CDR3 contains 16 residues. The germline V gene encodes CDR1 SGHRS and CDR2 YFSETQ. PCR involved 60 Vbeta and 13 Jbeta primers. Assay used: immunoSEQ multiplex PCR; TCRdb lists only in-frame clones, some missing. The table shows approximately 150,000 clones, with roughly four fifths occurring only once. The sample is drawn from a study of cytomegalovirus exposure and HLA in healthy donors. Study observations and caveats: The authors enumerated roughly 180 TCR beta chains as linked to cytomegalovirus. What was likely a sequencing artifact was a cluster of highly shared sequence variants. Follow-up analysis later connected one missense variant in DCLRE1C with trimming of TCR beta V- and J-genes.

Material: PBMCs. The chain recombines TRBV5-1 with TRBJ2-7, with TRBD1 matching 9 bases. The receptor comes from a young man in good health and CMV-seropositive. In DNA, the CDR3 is TGCGCCAGCAGCTTGACGTCTGTAACAGGGGGCGACGAGCAGTACTTC. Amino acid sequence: CASSLTSVTGGDEQYF.